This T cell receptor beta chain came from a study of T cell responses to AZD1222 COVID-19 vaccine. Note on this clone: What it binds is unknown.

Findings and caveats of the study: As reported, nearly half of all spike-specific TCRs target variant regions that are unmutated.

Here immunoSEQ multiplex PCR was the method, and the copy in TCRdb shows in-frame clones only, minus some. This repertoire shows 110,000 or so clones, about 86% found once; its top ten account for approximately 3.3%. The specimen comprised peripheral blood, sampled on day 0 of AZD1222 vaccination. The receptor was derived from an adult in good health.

This CDR3 reads CASSRLAGVDEQFF. CDR3 DNA: TGCGCCAGCAGTCGACTAGCGGGGGTCGATGAGCAGTTCTTC. This chain uses TRBV10-1 with TRBJ2-1, with TRBD2 matching over 12 bases. CDR3 length equals 14 residues. V lost 5 bases, J lost 8 bases, and 4 bases stayed unmatched. Germline V gives CDR1 WNHNN, CDR2 SYGVQD (reference sequence).